Shown below are 11 T cell receptor beta chains from a single sample sequenced in a study of CD8 T cells in Susac syndrome. RNA amounts of 0.5 to 1 ug underwent reverse transcription with random hexamers. TCRdb passed the immunoSEQ multiplex PCR reads through MiXCR, listing each CDR3 protein once. Of just over 150,000 distinct CDR3 sequences detected, roughly 95% appear once; the ten largest clones hold approximately 0.17%. What was sequenced was CD4+ T cells from PBMCs. The source of these receptors is a human donor with Susac syndrome.

The J gene is TRBJ2-7, the V gene TRBV2; TRBD2 matches 7 bases. Germline V gives CDR1 SNHLY, CDR2 FYNNEI. J lost 2 bases, V lost 6 bases, and 7 bases had no gene match. The CDR3 sequence is 14 residues long. This chain's CDR3 is CASRNGGSTYEQYF. The DNA for the CDR3 is TGTGCCAGCAGGAACGGGGGGTCTACCTACGAGCAGTACTTC.

The chain recombines TRBV29-1 with TRBJ1-6; 7 nucleotides match TRBD1. The CDR3 length is 14 residues. Per the germline V gene, CDR1 is SQVTM and CDR2 is ANQGSEA. The CDR3 reads CAGGQNSFGSPLHF. The CDR3 coding sequence is TGCGCGGGGGGACAGAACTCTTTTGGCTCACCCCTCCACTTT.

The gene calls are TRBV12-3 or TRBV12-4 and TRBJ2-3; D ambiguous. This CDR3 region has 14 residues. V was cut by 10 bases and J by 5 bases, with 19 bases left in between. The CDR3 nucleotides are TGTGCCACCACCCCGTCTGGAATTGGAGATACGCAGTATTTT. It translates to CATTPSGIGDTQYF.

The rearrangement joins TRBV29-1 to TRBJ2-5; D is tentatively TRBD1 or TRBD2 (6 bases each). CDR3 length equals 14 residues. Germline V CDR1 and CDR2: SQVTM, ANQGSEA. The ends were cut back, 4 bases at V and 2 bases at J, with 14 bases in the middle. CDR3 protein: CSVVGGGRQETQYF. The CDR3 DNA reads as TGCAGCGTTGTAGGAGGGGGGAGGCAAGAGACCCAGTACTTC.

This clonotype was counted a single time. The rearrangement uses TRBV9 and TRBJ1-3; no clear D. CDR1 SGDLS and CDR2 YYNGEE come from the germline V gene. The CDR3 is 15 amino acids. The V and J ends lost 2 bases and 0 bases respectively, with 9 bases between them. CDR3 coding DNA: TGTGCCAGCAGCGTCAATACAGCCTCTGGAAACACCATATATTTT. It yields the protein CASSVNTASGNTIYF.

This chain uses TRBV6-1 with TRBJ2-7; D unclear. The length of the CDR3 is 12 residues. V was trimmed by 7 bases and J by 2 bases, leaving 9 bases between them. CDR1 MNHNS and CDR2 SASEGT come from the germline V gene. This chain's CDR3 is CASKYSTYEQYF. CDR3 in DNA: TGTGCCAGCAAGTACAGCACCTACGAGCAGTACTTC.

This clonotype appeared once. J is TRBJ1-6 and V is TRBV9; possibly TRBD1 for D (5 bases). Trimming cost V 0 bases and J 10 bases, with 14 bases left between them. There are 15 residues in the CDR3. Germline V lookup: CDR1 SGDLS, CDR2 YYNGEE. The CDR3 bases are TGTGCCAGCAGCGTAGGGGAACAGGCGGGCTCACCCCTCCACTTT. Residues: CASSVGEQAGSPLHF.

The CDR3 protein is CASTLGAAHSYEQYF. For the CDR3, the DNA is TGTGCCAGCACCCTCGGGGCCGCACACTCCTACGAGCAGTACTTC. The chain employs TRBV12-3 or TRBV12-4 and TRBJ2-7, with D perhaps being TRBD1 or TRBD2 (5 bases each). Trimming removed 7 bases from V and 0 bases from J, with 16 bases in between. This CDR3 has 15 residues.

The rearrangement links TRBV12-3 or TRBV12-4 to TRBJ2-5; D gene uncertain. With 7 bases removed from V and 9 bases from J, the gap between germline ends came to 21 bases. The CDR3 is 14 residues long. CDR3 DNA: TGTGCCAGCATTACATCGGACCCGGTGTCGGCCCAGTACTTC. As protein: CASITSDPVSAQYF.

Notes on this clonotype: One junction end does not reproduce the germline sequence, and a read error may be involved. The gene calls are TRBV7-8 and TRBJ2-7; D gene uncertain. CDR3 length: 14 amino acids. The germline CDR1 and CDR2 sequences are SGHVS and FQNEAQ. The CDR3 reads CASSLGANSYEHYF. Written as DNA, the CDR3 is TGTGCCAGCAGCTTAGGGGCTAACTCCTACGAGCATTACTTC.

V is TRBV29-1 and J is TRBJ1-2; D is perhaps TRBD1 (6 bases). V lost 4 bases and J lost 8, with 17 bases in between. CDR1 and CDR2 from the germline V gene are SQVTM and ANQGSEA. The CDR3 is made up of 13 amino acids. CDR3 nucleotide sequence: TGCAGCGTTGTGGGGGCAGGAGGAGGAGGCTACACCTTC. This sequence encodes CSVVGAGGGGYTF.